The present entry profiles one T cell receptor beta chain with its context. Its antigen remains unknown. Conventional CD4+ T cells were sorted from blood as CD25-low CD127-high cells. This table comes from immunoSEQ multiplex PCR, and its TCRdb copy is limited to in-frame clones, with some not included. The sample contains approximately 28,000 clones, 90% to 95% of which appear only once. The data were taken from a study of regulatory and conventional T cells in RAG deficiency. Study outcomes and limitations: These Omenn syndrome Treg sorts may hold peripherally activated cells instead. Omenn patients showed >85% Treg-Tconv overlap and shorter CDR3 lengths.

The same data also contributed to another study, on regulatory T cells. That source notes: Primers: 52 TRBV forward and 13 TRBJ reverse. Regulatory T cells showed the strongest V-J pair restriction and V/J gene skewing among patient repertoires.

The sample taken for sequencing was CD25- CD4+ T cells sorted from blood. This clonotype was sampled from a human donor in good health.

The CDR3 protein is CASSPPTGLEGYTF. The CDR3 coding sequence is TGTGCCAGCAGCCCACCGACAGGGTTAGAGGGCTACACCTTC. The chain employs TRBV5-4 and TRBJ1-2; TRBD1 matches 7 bases. The CDR3 sequence is 14 residues long. The germline CDR1 and CDR2 sequences are SGHNT and YYREEE (reference sequence). With 4 bases clipped from V and 8 bases from J, the junction kept 11 bases outside the gene matches.